This T cell receptor beta chain came from a study of shared clonotypes between healthy human individuals. Germline V lookup: CDR1 KGHSH, CDR2 LQKENI. The V and J ends lost 6 bases and 5 bases, in that order; junction bases with no gene match: 10. The CDR3 has 14 residues. The authors ran unsorted PBMC replicate PCRs on around 270 ng DNA, approximately 30,000 T cell genomes. TCRdb's table, derived via immunoSEQ multiplex PCR, lists solely in-frame clones and lacks some. This sample carries about 490,000 clones, about 85% of them seen once, and the ten largest clones take about 13%. The specimen sequenced was PBMCs. This sequence was found in a woman aged 35 to 49 in good health. Some clones in this sample may be carry-over from other donors' samples. The chain couples TRBV18 to TRBJ2-7; 7 positions match TRBD1. Here the CDR3 reads CASSSGTVGNEQYF. CDR3 coding DNA: TGTGCCAGCTCTTCCGGGACAGTCGGCAACGAGCAGTACTTC.